This TCR beta chain was retrieved from a study of T cell repertoires in cytomegalovirus infection. The germline CDR1 and CDR2 sequences are SEHNR and FQNEAQ (reference sequence). The CDR3 length is 16 residues. V was clipped by 11 bases and J by 4 bases, with 26 bases between them. TCRdb used MiXCR to reprocess the reads, holding one entry per CDR3 protein. The sample lists approximately 1,000,000 distinct CDR3 sequences, around 30% occurring once. This clonotype was counted many times. Antigen unknown. This chain links TRBV7-9 with TRBJ1-2; D gene unclear. The source of this sequence is a human donor in good health (CMV status not recorded). Some clones in this sample may be carry-over from other donors' samples. The sample was cultured CD8+ T cells from PBMCs, taken from culture after CMV antigen stimulation. CDR3 loop: CASGSQNYPFLYGYTF. Here the CDR3 DNA reads TGTGCCTCCGGATCACAGAATTACCCTTTCCTCTATGGCTACACCTTC.